This T cell receptor (beta chain) was recorded in a study of cytomegalovirus exposure and HLA in healthy donors. Study-level findings and limits: Some 150 TCR beta chains were listed as cytomegalovirus-associated.

Primers for the PCR totalled 60 Vbeta and 13 Jbeta. The assay was immunoSEQ multiplex PCR, and TCRdb's table has in-frame clones only and misses some. The repertoire holds about 110,000 clones, with just under 70% as singletons. Note on this clone: Its specificity is unknown.

The CDR3 is made up of 17 amino acids. Germline CDR1 and CDR2: PRHDT and FYEKMQ (reference sequence). With 5 bases removed from V and 0 bases from J, the gap between germline ends came to 17 bases. These donors counted as nominally healthy when sampled, but unrecorded immune exposures were likely. The sequenced sample was PBMCs. The J gene is TRBJ2-1, the V gene TRBV13; the D gene is possibly TRBD2 (5 bases). The TCR comes from an older woman in good health and CMV-seropositive. As DNA, the CDR3 is TGTGCCAGCAGCCTACTAGAATGGAGTGCCTCCTACAATGAGCAGTTCTTC. This codes for CASSLLEWSASYNEQFF.